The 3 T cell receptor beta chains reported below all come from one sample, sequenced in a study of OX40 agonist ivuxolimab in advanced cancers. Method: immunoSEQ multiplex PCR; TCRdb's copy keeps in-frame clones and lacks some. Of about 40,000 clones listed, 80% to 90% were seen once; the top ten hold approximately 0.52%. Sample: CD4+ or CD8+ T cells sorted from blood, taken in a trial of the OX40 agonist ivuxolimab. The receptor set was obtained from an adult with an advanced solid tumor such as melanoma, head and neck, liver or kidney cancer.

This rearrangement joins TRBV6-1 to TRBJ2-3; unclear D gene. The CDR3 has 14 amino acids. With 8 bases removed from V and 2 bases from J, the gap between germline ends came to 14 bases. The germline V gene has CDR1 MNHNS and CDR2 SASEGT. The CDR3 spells CASGKAPNTDTQYF. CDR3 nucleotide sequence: TGTGCCAGCGGTAAAGCTCCAAACACAGATACGCAGTATTTT.

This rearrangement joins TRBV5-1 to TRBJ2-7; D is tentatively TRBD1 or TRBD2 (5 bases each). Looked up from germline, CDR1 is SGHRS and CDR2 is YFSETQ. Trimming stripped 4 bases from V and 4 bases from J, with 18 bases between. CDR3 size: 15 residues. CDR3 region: CASSPDGANGYEQYF. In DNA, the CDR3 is TGCGCCAGCAGCCCAGACGGGGCCAACGGGTACGAGCAGTACTTC.

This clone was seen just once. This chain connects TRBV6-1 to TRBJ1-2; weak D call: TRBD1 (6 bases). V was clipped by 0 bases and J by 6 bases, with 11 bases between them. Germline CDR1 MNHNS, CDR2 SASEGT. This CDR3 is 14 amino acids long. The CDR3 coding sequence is TGTGCCAGCAGTGAAGCGGGGGGGGCTGATGGCTACACCTTC. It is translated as CASSEAGGADGYTF.